Shown below are 5 T cell receptor beta chains from a single sample sequenced in a study of spatial heterogeneity in lung cancer. TCRdb re-called the 5' RACE reads through MiXCR, storing one row per CDR3 protein. The sample lists fewer than 16,000 distinct CDR3 sequences, 3.6% occurring once. Time point indicated: sample taken at primary tumor resection. The sample consisted of normal lung tissue next to the tumor, taken at surgery. The receptors originated from a male donor with early-stage non-small cell lung cancer.

This clonotype showed up many times. This beta chain was picked up by a library intended for alpha chains and is off target, so its count carries little meaning. The rearrangement links TRBV6-2 or TRBV6-3 to TRBJ2-1, with TRBD1 as a possible D gene (5 bases). The V end lost 5 bases, the J end lost 7 bases, and 21 bases lay between the germline ends. The CDR3 spans 16 residues. Germline V lookup: CDR1 MNHEY, CDR2 SVGEGT. Here the CDR3 reads CASSRLPMAGWNEQFF. The CDR3, as DNA: TGTGCCAGCAGTCGCCTTCCCATGGCAGGGTGGAATGAGCAGTTCTTC.

This clonotype is medium-sized by share. Found in a library prepared for alpha chains, this beta chain is an off-target read, and its abundance has little meaning. The chain employs TRBV4-3 and TRBJ2-1; D is possibly TRBD2 (5 bases). The CDR3 has 16 amino acids. Trimming stripped 0 bases from V and 7 bases from J, with 16 bases between. Germline CDR1 reads LGHNA; CDR2 reads YSLEER. CDR3 protein: CASSQDRGSDMNEQFF. CDR3 in DNA: TGCGCCAGCAGCCAAGATCGCGGGTCCGATATGAATGAGCAGTTCTTC.

Ten or more counts support this clonotype. A library made for alpha chains picked up this beta chain off target, so its size means little. The chain joins TRBV5-1 to TRBJ1-1, with D perhaps matching TRBD1 (6 bases). With 0 bases removed from V and 0 bases from J, the gap between germline ends came to 12 bases. The CDR3 sequence is 16 residues long. Per germline, CDR1 SGHRS and CDR2 YFSETQ. The CDR3 DNA reads TGCGCCAGCAGCTTGGGACAGGTTAAGATGAACACTGAAGCTTTCTTT. Translated, it gives CASSLGQVKMNTEAFF.

In this sample, this clonotype turned up many times. The library was built for alpha chains, so this beta chain is an off-target read and its size means little. This rearrangement joins TRBV2 to TRBJ2-3; 10 positions agree with TRBD2. CDR1 is SNHLY, CDR2 FYNNEI, per germline. The CDR3 is 14 residues long. Trimming took 7 bases from V and 1 from J; bases not matched to a gene: 2. CDR3 in DNA: TGTGCCAGCACCGGGACTAGCGGCACAGATACGCAGTATTTT. Amino acids: CASTGTSGTDTQYF.

This clonotype was seen at least ten times. This beta chain turned up in a library designed for alpha chains; as an off-target read, its abundance says little. The chain is built from TRBV11-2 and TRBJ2-3; D is unclear. The V gene's germline CDR1 is SGHAT and CDR2 FQNNGV. With 2 bases removed from V and 0 bases from J, the gap between germline ends came to 9 bases. This CDR3 has 15 amino acids. In nucleotides, the CDR3 is TGTGCCAGCAGCTTATTCAGCGTTAGCACAGATACGCAGTATTTT. Translation: CASSLFSVSTDTQYF. Full variable domain (outside the CDR3, taken from reference TRBV11-2 and TRBJ2-3): EAGVAQSPRYKIIEKRQSVAFWCNPISGHATLYWYQQILGQGPKLLIQFQNNGVVDDSQLPKDRFSAERLKGVDSTLKIQPAKLEDSAVYLCASSLFSVSTDTQYFGPGTRLTVL.